These T cell receptor beta chains were read from a single sample in a study of blood T cell repertoires in COVID-19. The data were produced by immunoSEQ multiplex PCR, yet TCRdb's version contains in-frame clones alone and is incomplete. This sample has 240,000 or so clones; approximately 83% occur once, and the top ten carry roughly 3.3%. Specimen: PBMCs or T cells enriched from blood (not recorded which). The receptors stem from a woman aged 40 to 50 with acute COVID-19. Each CDR3 is given with its conserved first and last residue. The size entry is marked missing in some rows and otherwise reads once, few, many or a size class.

V gene	J gene	clone size	CDR3 protein
TRBV5-1	TRBJ2-3	-	CASSATSGRDTQYF
TRBV19	TRBJ2-1	once	CASSRKGQGAVNEQFF
TRBV30	TRBJ2-2	-	CAWSVLAGGYTGELFF
TRBV7-6	TRBJ2-3	-	CASNLDRGKEREGLDTDTQYF
TRBV27	TRBJ2-2	-	CASSLMLRGGELFF
TRBV5-1	TRBJ1-4	-	CASKNGIRGEKLFF
TRBV11-2	TRBJ2-7	-	CASSLAPSGHSDYEQYF
TRBV5-4	TRBJ2-7	-	CASSTRVVTEQYF
TRBV14	TRBJ1-1	once	CASSQVAGGTEAFF
TRBV11-3	TRBJ2-1	-	CASSPYRGAGGPYNEQFF
TRBV15	TRBJ2-3	-	CATSRVGRGFTDTQYF
TRBV2	TRBJ2-7	-	CASSRQGPYEQYF
TRBV6-6	TRBJ2-7	-	CASSRWTSGIMREQYF
TRBV7-3	TRBJ2-1	-	CASSPPNSGRANEQFF
TRBV29-1	TRBJ2-5	-	CSVDRGNQETQYF
TRBV6-4	TRBJ2-1	-	CASSEYSGAYNEQFF
TRBV7-7	TRBJ2-1	-	CASSPPLAGEQFF